The following is a TCR beta chain sequence with its context. These data belong to a study of blood T cell repertoires in COVID-19. At the level of the study: Sample material is recorded as cDNA or gDNA derived from T cells, B-cell-depleted T cells, or PBMCs.

The assay was immunoSEQ multiplex PCR, and TCRdb's table has in-frame clones only and misses some. Here the sample spans 250,000 to 350,000 clones, about four fifths being singletons. The CDR3 consists of 15 residues. V lost 3 bases to trimming and J lost 4 bases, with 14 bases between them. Germline V CDR1 and CDR2: LGHDT, YNNKEL (reference sequence). Input material: peripheral blood. This rearrangement joins TRBV3-1 (or the pseudogene TRBV3-2) to TRBJ2-3; tentatively, D is TRBD1 (7 bases). The clonotype comes from a woman between 50 and 59 years old with acute or convalescent COVID-19. The CDR3 sequence: CASSQGGQPPDTQYF. The CDR3 nucleotides are TGTGCCAGCAGCCAGGGGGGACAGCCTCCAGATACGCAGTATTTT.